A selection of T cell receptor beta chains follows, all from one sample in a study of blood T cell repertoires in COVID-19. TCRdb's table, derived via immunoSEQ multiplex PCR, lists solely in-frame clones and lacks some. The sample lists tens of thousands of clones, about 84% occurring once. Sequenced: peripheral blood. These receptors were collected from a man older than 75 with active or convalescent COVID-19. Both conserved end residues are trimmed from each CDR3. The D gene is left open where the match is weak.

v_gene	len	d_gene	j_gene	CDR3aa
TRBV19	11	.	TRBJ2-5	ASSEGRGETQY
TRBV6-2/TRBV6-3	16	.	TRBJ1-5	VSTPASGAFYSNQPQH
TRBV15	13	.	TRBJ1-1	ATSRRGGRNTEAF
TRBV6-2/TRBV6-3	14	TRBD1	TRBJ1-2	ASSYRTGGIRYGYT
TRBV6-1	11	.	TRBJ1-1	ASSEGTQGEAF
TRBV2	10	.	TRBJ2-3	ASNSRTDTQY
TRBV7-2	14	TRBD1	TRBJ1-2	ASSPSADRGTRGYT
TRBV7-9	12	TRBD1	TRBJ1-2	ASSLVRQGGGYT
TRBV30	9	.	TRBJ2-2	AWSSFGELF
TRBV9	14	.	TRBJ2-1	ASSVTPAVTYNEQF
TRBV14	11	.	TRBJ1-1	ASSQDWASEAF
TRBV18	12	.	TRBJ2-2	ASSMTVDTGELF
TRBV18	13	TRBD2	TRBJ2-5	ASSPGLAGRETQY
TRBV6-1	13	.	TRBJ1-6	ASSEASQGTPPLH
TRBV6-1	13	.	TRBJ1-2	ASSEQVFAFYGYT
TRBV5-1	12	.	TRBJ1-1	ASSFGTLNTEAF
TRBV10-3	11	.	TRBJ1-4	AISEAASEKLF
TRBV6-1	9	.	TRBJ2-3	ASSEIATQY
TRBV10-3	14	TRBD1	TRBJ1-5	AISDPDRDSNQPQH
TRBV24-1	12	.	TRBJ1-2	ATSDHLQSSGYT
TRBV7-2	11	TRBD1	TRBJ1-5	ASSVTGDQPQH
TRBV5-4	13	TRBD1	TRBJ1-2	ASSFRGLVHYGYT
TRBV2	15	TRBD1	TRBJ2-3	ASSVASAGQGTDTQY
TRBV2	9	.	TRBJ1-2	ASAGNRGYT
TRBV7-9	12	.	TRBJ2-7	ASSSSGSSGEQY
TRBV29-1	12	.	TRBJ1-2	SVRFLSGTLGYT
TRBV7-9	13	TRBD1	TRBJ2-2	ASSLGQGDAGELF
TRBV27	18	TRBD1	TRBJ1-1	ASSFSGRGWTGGSSTEAF
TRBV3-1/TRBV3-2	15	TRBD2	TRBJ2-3	ASSQGSGGPSTDTQY
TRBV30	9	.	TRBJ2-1	AGRGNNEQF
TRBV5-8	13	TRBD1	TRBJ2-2	ASSFSQGAIGELF
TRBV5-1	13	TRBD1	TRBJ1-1	ASTLTGTGNTEAF
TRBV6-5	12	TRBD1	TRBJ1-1	ASQEDRVNTEAF
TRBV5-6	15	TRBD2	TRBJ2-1	ASSLLKGLASRQEQF
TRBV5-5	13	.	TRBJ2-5	ASRSTGNWEETQY
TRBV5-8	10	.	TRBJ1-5	ASSLRDQPQH
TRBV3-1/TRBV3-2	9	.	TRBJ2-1	ASIPSNEQF
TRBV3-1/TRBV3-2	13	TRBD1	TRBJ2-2	ASSNGQGNTGELF
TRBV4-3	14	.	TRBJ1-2	ASSQDSGDRGYGYT
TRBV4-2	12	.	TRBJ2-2	ASSQEGDSGELF
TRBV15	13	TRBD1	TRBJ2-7	ATSGDRDRSYEQY
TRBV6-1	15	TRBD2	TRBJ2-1	ASSEAQGGRSYNEQF
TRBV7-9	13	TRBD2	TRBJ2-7	ASSHGTSVTDEQY
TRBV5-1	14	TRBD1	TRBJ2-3	ASSLGGTGATDTQY
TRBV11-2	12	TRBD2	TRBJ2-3	ASSGGVSTDTQY
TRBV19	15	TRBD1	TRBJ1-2	ASSPRDRIIWDYGYT
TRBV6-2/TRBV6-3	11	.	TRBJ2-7	ASSTGFSYEQY
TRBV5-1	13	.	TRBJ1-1	ASSLVGVKNTEAF
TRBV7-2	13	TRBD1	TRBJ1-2	ASSLGGTGGGGYT
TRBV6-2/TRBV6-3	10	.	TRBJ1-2	ASSSTDRGYT
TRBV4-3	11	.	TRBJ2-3	ASSQPPVDTQY
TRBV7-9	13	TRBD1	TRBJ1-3	ASSKQGASGNTIY
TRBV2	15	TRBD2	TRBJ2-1	ASSPPGLAGNYNEQF
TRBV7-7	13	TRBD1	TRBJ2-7	ASSQGQGKSYEQY
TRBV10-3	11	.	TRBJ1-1	ATLRGTGSEAF
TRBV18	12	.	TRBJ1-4	ASSPGQGGEKLF
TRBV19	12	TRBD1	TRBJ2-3	ASSSYRGPDTQY
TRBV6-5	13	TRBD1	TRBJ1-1	ASTPGFETGTEAF
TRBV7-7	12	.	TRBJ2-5	ASSSAGGPETQY
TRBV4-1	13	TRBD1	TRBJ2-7	ASSQERTGGAEQY